A selection of T cell receptor beta chains follows, all from one sample in a study of blood T cell repertoires in COVID-19. Profiled with immunoSEQ multiplex PCR; TCRdb holds only in-frame clones, not every one. The table lists about 300,000 clones, over 80% of them singletons. The sample was peripheral blood. The receptor set was obtained from a woman in her forties or fifties with COVID-19, enrolled during active disease. CDR3s include the opening cysteine and the closing phenylalanine or tryptophan. The D gene is left open where the match is weak. For some rows the clone size is stated as once, few or many, or as a class when expanded; others skip it.

D gene: .
J gene: TRBJ2-3
V gene: TRBV11-3
clone size: .
CDR3 protein: CASSSSTPADTQYF
CDR3 DNA: TGTGCCAGCAGCTCCTCAACTCCCGCAGATACGCAGTATTTT

D gene: TRBD1
J gene: TRBJ1-1
V gene: TRBV6-2/TRBV6-3
clone size: .
CDR3 protein: CASSTGVHTEAFF
CDR3 DNA: TGTGCCAGCAGTACAGGGGTGCACACTGAAGCTTTCTTT

D gene: .
J gene: TRBJ2-1
V gene: TRBV27
clone size: once
CDR3 protein: CASSLNGGPPHQKFF
CDR3 DNA: TGTGCCAGCAGTTTGAATGGGGGCCCCCCGCATCAGAAGTTCTTC

D gene: .
J gene: TRBJ1-1
V gene: TRBV5-1
clone size: .
CDR3 protein: CASSLASSNTEAFF
CDR3 DNA: TGCGCCAGCAGCTTGGCGTCCTCGAACACTGAAGCTTTCTTT

D gene: .
J gene: TRBJ2-5
V gene: TRBV5-5
clone size: .
CDR3 protein: CASSQGGETQYF
CDR3 DNA: TGTGCCAGCAGCCAAGGGGGAGAGACCCAGTACTTC

D gene: TRBD2
J gene: TRBJ2-1
V gene: TRBV7-9
clone size: .
CDR3 protein: CASSLAQTSGGNEQFF
CDR3 DNA: TGTGCCAGCAGCTTAGCGCAGACTAGCGGGGGTAATGAGCAGTTCTTC

D gene: TRBD1
J gene: TRBJ1-2
V gene: TRBV19
clone size: few
CDR3 protein: CASSIAVPGQGQGSGYTF
CDR3 DNA: TGTGCCAGTAGTATAGCCGTCCCGGGACAGGGGCAAGGGAGTGGCTACACCTTC

D gene: .
J gene: TRBJ2-1
V gene: TRBV19
clone size: few
CDR3 protein: CASSTLGSEQFF
CDR3 DNA: TGTGCCAGTAGTACTCTAGGCTCGGAGCAGTTCTTC

D gene: .
J gene: TRBJ1-1
V gene: TRBV3-1/TRBV3-2
clone size: .
CDR3 protein: CASSQAGRQNTEAFF
CDR3 DNA: TGTGCCAGCAGCCAAGCCGGCAGGCAGAACACTGAAGCTTTCTTT

D gene: TRBD1
J gene: TRBJ1-5
V gene: TRBV6-2/TRBV6-3
clone size: .
CDR3 protein: CASSFGQGVWGNQPQHF
CDR3 DNA: TGTGCCAGCAGTTTTGGACAGGGCGTGTGGGGCAATCAGCCCCAGCATTTT

D gene: TRBD2
J gene: TRBJ2-7
V gene: TRBV5-1
clone size: .
CDR3 protein: CASSSVLAGTPQSYEQYF
CDR3 DNA: TGCGCCAGCAGCTCAGTACTAGCGGGAACTCCCCAATCCTACGAGCAGTACTTC

D gene: TRBD1
J gene: TRBJ1-1
V gene: TRBV15
clone size: .
CDR3 protein: CATSREIYRDRGLEAFF
CDR3 DNA: TGTGCCACCAGCAGAGAGATCTACAGGGACAGGGGTTTGGAAGCTTTCTTT

D gene: TRBD1
J gene: TRBJ1-4
V gene: TRBV10-3
clone size: .
CDR3 protein: CAISDRGEKLFF
CDR3 DNA: TGTGCCATCAGCGACAGGGGCGAAAAACTGTTTTTT

D gene: .
J gene: TRBJ2-1
V gene: TRBV9
clone size: .
CDR3 protein: CASSVGTYYNEQFF
CDR3 DNA: TGTGCCAGCAGCGTAGGGACTTATTACAATGAGCAGTTCTTC

D gene: TRBD1
J gene: TRBJ2-2
V gene: TRBV4-2
clone size: .
CDR3 protein: CASSRAGTGTRNTGELFF
CDR3 DNA: TGTGCCAGCAGCCGTGCCGGGACAGGGACTCGTAACACCGGGGAGCTGTTTTTT

D gene: TRBD1
J gene: TRBJ2-5
V gene: TRBV5-1
clone size: .
CDR3 protein: CASSSGQGNQETQYF
CDR3 DNA: TGCGCCAGCAGCTCGGGACAGGGCAACCAAGAGACCCAGTACTTC

D gene: .
J gene: TRBJ2-7
V gene: TRBV21-1
clone size: .
CDR3 protein: CASSKVDRGYEQYF
CDR3 DNA: TGTGCCAGCAGCAAAGTCGACAGGGGATACGAGCAGTACTTC

D gene: .
J gene: TRBJ2-1
V gene: TRBV19
clone size: .
CDR3 protein: CASSPGLPVREQFF
CDR3 DNA: TGTGCCAGTAGCCCCGGACTGCCCGTTCGGGAGCAGTTCTTC

D gene: .
J gene: TRBJ1-5
V gene: TRBV7-9
clone size: .
CDR3 protein: CASSLGKLGVSNQPQHF
CDR3 DNA: TGTGCCAGCAGCTTAGGAAAGTTAGGGGTTAGCAATCAGCCCCAGCATTTT

D gene: TRBD2
J gene: TRBJ2-7
V gene: TRBV27
clone size: .
CDR3 protein: CASSPTRLAGARNEQYF
CDR3 DNA: TGTGCCAGCAGTCCGACCCGACTAGCGGGAGCTCGGAACGAGCAGTACTTC

D gene: TRBD1
J gene: TRBJ2-2
V gene: TRBV9
clone size: .
CDR3 protein: CASSARQGAGPKNTGELFF
CDR3 DNA: TGTGCCAGCAGCGCCCGACAGGGGGCGGGCCCCAAGAACACCGGGGAGCTGTTTTTT

D gene: TRBD1
J gene: TRBJ1-2
V gene: TRBV24-1
clone size: .
CDR3 protein: CATSDPDRSYGYTF
CDR3 DNA: TGTGCCACCAGTGACCCGGACAGGTCGTATGGCTACACCTTC

D gene: .
J gene: TRBJ1-4
V gene: TRBV18
clone size: once
CDR3 protein: CASSPPNSNEKLFF
CDR3 DNA: TGTGCCAGCTCACCACCGAACAGCAATGAAAAACTGTTTTTT

D gene: .
J gene: TRBJ1-5
V gene: TRBV28
clone size: .
CDR3 protein: CASSHQTGSNQPQHF
CDR3 DNA: TGTGCCAGCAGTCATCAGACAGGCAGCAATCAGCCCCAGCATTTT

D gene: TRBD2
J gene: TRBJ2-5
V gene: TRBV5-1
clone size: .
CDR3 protein: CASSLPGLAGVSQETQYF
CDR3 DNA: TGCGCCAGCAGCTTACCGGGACTAGCGGGAGTATCACAAGAGACCCAGTACTTC

D gene: TRBD1
J gene: TRBJ1-2
V gene: TRBV24-1
clone size: .
CDR3 protein: CATSDPGQGGGYTF
CDR3 DNA: TGTGCCACCAGTGACCCGGGACAGGGGGGCGGCTACACCTTC

D gene: .
J gene: TRBJ1-4
V gene: TRBV2
clone size: once
CDR3 protein: CASSELVAATNEKLFF
CDR3 DNA: TGTGCCAGCAGTGAACTAGTAGCTGCAACTAATGAAAAACTGTTTTTT

D gene: .
J gene: TRBJ1-2
V gene: TRBV28
clone size: .
CDR3 protein: CASSRSPFYGYTF
CDR3 DNA: TGTGCCAGCAGTCGGAGCCCCTTCTATGGCTACACCTTC

D gene: .
J gene: TRBJ2-7
V gene: TRBV5-6
clone size: .
CDR3 protein: CASSLGGPYEQYF
CDR3 DNA: TGTGCCAGCAGCTTGGGGGGGCCTTACGAGCAGTACTTC

D gene: TRBD1
J gene: TRBJ1-4
V gene: TRBV13
clone size: .
CDR3 protein: CASSLRQGTTNEKLFF
CDR3 DNA: TGTGCCAGCAGCTTGCGACAGGGGACAACTAATGAAAAACTGTTTTTT

D gene: .
J gene: TRBJ2-3
V gene: TRBV19
clone size: .
CDR3 protein: CASSLSGTDTQYF
CDR3 DNA: TGTGCCAGTAGCCTGAGTGGTACAGATACGCAGTATTTT

D gene: TRBD2
J gene: TRBJ2-5
V gene: TRBV30
clone size: .
CDR3 protein: CAWGGGLLAGGLETQYF
CDR3 DNA: TGTGCCTGGGGTGGTGGACTCCTAGCGGGAGGGCTAGAGACCCAGTACTTC

D gene: TRBD1
J gene: TRBJ2-5
V gene: TRBV19
clone size: .
CDR3 protein: CASSDGGAGGGETQYF
CDR3 DNA: TGTGCCAGTAGCGACGGTGGGGCAGGGGGCGGAGAGACCCAGTACTTC

D gene: TRBD1
J gene: TRBJ2-5
V gene: TRBV18
clone size: .
CDR3 protein: CASSRAAGTVEETQYF
CDR3 DNA: TGTGCCAGCTCACGCGCCGCCGGGACAGTCGAAGAGACCCAGTACTTC

D gene: .
J gene: TRBJ2-1
V gene: TRBV7-2
clone size: .
CDR3 protein: CASSLYTGNEQFF
CDR3 DNA: TGTGCCAGCAGCTTGTATACAGGGAATGAGCAGTTCTTC

D gene: .
J gene: TRBJ1-5
V gene: TRBV4-1
clone size: .
CDR3 protein: CASSQGVAEVYSNQPQHF
CDR3 DNA: TGCGCCAGCAGCCAAGGAGTTGCGGAAGTTTATAGCAATCAGCCCCAGCATTTT

D gene: .
J gene: TRBJ2-2
V gene: TRBV2
clone size: once
CDR3 protein: CASRRRATGELFF
CDR3 DNA: TGTGCCAGCAGACGTCGAGCGACCGGGGAGCTGTTTTTT

D gene: TRBD2
J gene: TRBJ2-3
V gene: TRBV7-8
clone size: .
CDR3 protein: CASSTRTSGNRDTQYF
CDR3 DNA: TGTGCCAGCAGCACCCGGACTAGCGGGAATAGAGATACGCAGTATTTT

D gene: TRBD1
J gene: TRBJ2-2
V gene: TRBV9
clone size: .
CDR3 protein: CASSGLGQGAGELFF
CDR3 DNA: TGTGCCAGCAGCGGATTGGGACAGGGGGCCGGGGAGCTGTTTTTT

D gene: .
J gene: TRBJ2-1
V gene: TRBV3-1/TRBV3-2
clone size: .
CDR3 protein: CASSRDSYNEQFF
CDR3 DNA: TGTGCCAGCAGCCGTGACAGCTACAATGAGCAGTTCTTC

D gene: .
J gene: TRBJ2-3
V gene: TRBV7-2
clone size: .
CDR3 protein: CASSPLDTQYF
CDR3 DNA: TGTGCCAGCAGCCCCTTGGATACGCAGTATTTT

D gene: .
J gene: TRBJ2-7
V gene: TRBV9
clone size: .
CDR3 protein: CASSVNLGPSAGYEQYF
CDR3 DNA: TGTGCCAGCAGCGTAAACCTGGGGCCGTCAGCTGGCTACGAGCAGTACTTC

D gene: TRBD1
J gene: TRBJ1-5
V gene: TRBV30
clone size: .
CDR3 protein: CAWARDRGDQPQHF
CDR3 DNA: TGTGCCTGGGCCCGGGACAGGGGAGATCAGCCCCAGCATTTT

D gene: .
J gene: TRBJ2-5
V gene: TRBV27
clone size: .
CDR3 protein: CASSLGFAEETQYF
CDR3 DNA: TGTGCCAGCAGCCTGGGTTTTGCGGAAGAGACCCAGTACTTC

D gene: .
J gene: TRBJ1-2
V gene: TRBV3-1/TRBV3-2
clone size: .
CDR3 protein: CASRHRDKESYGYTF
CDR3 DNA: TGTGCCAGCAGACACCGGGACAAGGAGTCCTATGGCTACACCTTC

D gene: .
J gene: TRBJ1-1
V gene: TRBV7-5
clone size: .
CDR3 protein: CVRSINPPTEAFF
CDR3 DNA: TGTGTCAGAAGCATCAATCCCCCCACTGAAGCTTTCTTT

D gene: .
J gene: TRBJ2-7
V gene: TRBV29-1
clone size: .
CDR3 protein: CSVAGDSSYEQYF
CDR3 DNA: TGCAGCGTTGCTGGTGATAGCTCCTACGAGCAGTACTTC

D gene: .
J gene: TRBJ1-5
V gene: TRBV19
clone size: few
CDR3 protein: CASSIPSQIQHF
CDR3 DNA: TGTGCCAGTAGTATACCCTCTCAGATCCAGCATTTT

D gene: TRBD1
J gene: TRBJ2-2
V gene: TRBV10-1
clone size: .
CDR3 protein: CASSEGQGETGELFF
CDR3 DNA: TGCGCCAGCAGTGAGGGACAGGGAGAAACCGGGGAGCTGTTTTTT

D gene: .
J gene: TRBJ2-7
V gene: TRBV5-6
clone size: .
CDR3 protein: CASSLGRVGGYEQYF
CDR3 DNA: TGTGCCAGCAGCTTGGGCCGGGTCGGGGGCTACGAGCAGTACTTC

D gene: TRBD2
J gene: TRBJ2-1
V gene: TRBV7-9
clone size: .
CDR3 protein: CASSLPGLVRDNEQFF
CDR3 DNA: TGTGCCAGCAGCTTACCGGGACTAGTGAGGGACAATGAGCAGTTCTTC

D gene: .
J gene: TRBJ2-1
V gene: TRBV27
clone size: .
CDR3 protein: CASSLPDRIVFHEQFF
CDR3 DNA: TGTGCCAGCAGTCTCCCGGACAGAATTGTTTTTCATGAGCAGTTCTTC

D gene: TRBD1
J gene: TRBJ2-2
V gene: TRBV9
clone size: .
CDR3 protein: CASSVDPGTGNTGELFF
CDR3 DNA: TGTGCCAGCAGCGTAGATCCAGGGACAGGGAACACCGGGGAGCTGTTTTTT

D gene: TRBD2
J gene: TRBJ2-5
V gene: TRBV4-2
clone size: .
CDR3 protein: CASSQDTSGVQETQYF
CDR3 DNA: TGTGCCAGCAGCCAAGATACTAGCGGAGTTCAAGAGACCCAGTACTTC

D gene: .
J gene: TRBJ1-6
V gene: TRBV5-1
clone size: .
CDR3 protein: CASSLNNSPLHF
CDR3 DNA: TGCGCCAGCAGCCTAAATAATTCACCCCTCCACTTT

D gene: TRBD2
J gene: TRBJ2-3
V gene: TRBV5-1
clone size: .
CDR3 protein: CASSITSATDTQYF
CDR3 DNA: TGCGCCAGCAGTATCACTAGCGCTACAGATACGCAGTATTTT

D gene: .
J gene: TRBJ1-4
V gene: TRBV18
clone size: .
CDR3 protein: CASSPVGGLGSEKLFF
CDR3 DNA: TGTGCCAGCTCACCGGTGGGGGGGCTCGGAAGTGAAAAACTGTTTTTT